This TCR beta chain was obtained from a study of CD8+ T cells in alopecia areata (dated by TCRdb to between 2017 and 2018). Concerning the study at large: Treated patients were enrolled in an open-label pilot trial of oral tofacitinib, 5 to 10 mg twice daily, for moderate-to-severe alopecia areata. Patients stayed on tofacitinib for 6 to 18 months and then had 6 months of follow-up off drug so that delayed response and recurrence could be assessed. In treated patients, disease severity was measured using the SALT score, which gives the percentage of scalp surface area affected. To study T cell clonal expansion in alopecia areata, the researchers applied high-throughput TCRbeta sequencing to both the C3H/HeJ mouse model and human patients. In humans, TCRbeta sequencing was performed on scalp tissue and on sorted CD4+ and CD8+ peripheral blood T cells from healthy controls and from patients with patchy or totalis/universalis alopecia areata. Biopsies were taken from tofacitinib-treated patients at baseline and again at 4 and 24 weeks into treatment, and several of those patients also had a later scalp biopsy. Scalp clonality was compared across normal scalp (n=4), patchy alopecia areata scalp (n=8), and alopecia totalis/universalis scalp (n=8). RNA came from the PAXgene miRNA kit for fixed scalp, the miRNeasy kit for PBMCs, and the RNeasy kit for mouse skin. immunoSEQ multiplex PCR using 35 Vbeta forward primers and 13 Jbeta reverse primers was used to amplify TCRbeta CDR3 regions.

The meaning of the sample's time point label: about 25 weeks on oral tofacitinib. The treatment or condition label on this specimen signifies: oral pan-JAK inhibitor, 5-10 mg twice daily. From alopecia areata patients, peripheral blood was collected along with lesional scalp punch biopsies. PBMCs were separated by density centrifugation and stained for CD3, CD4 and CD8, after which CD4+ and CD8+ T cells were sorted on a FACSAria. The library was generated by the immunoSEQ multiplex PCR assay. For TCR sequencing, RNA was extracted from every sample and reverse transcribed into cDNA to serve as template. SuperScript III was used to make first-strand cDNA, primed with a 2:1 mix of oligo-dT and random hexamers. A synthetic immune receptor repertoire was used to measure amplification bias, and any remaining bias was corrected computationally. The study's processing was this. Raw reads were preprocessed to remove errors, and CDR3 was defined by IMGT conventions from the conserved cysteine to phenylalanine. To get clonality, Shannon entropy was normalized by log2 of the number of productive unique TCRs and the result was subtracted from 1. Whether scalp clones were CD4 or CD8 was inferred by matching scalp TCRbeta sequences against CD4 and CD8 repertoires sorted from blood. TCRdb carries this immuneACCESS record with in-frame sequences only. Its versions omit some clonotypes, under half of them owing to an unresolved V gene in the studies checked, with the rest unexplained. V and J calls and clone size are as listed in that table; D and trimming were resolved from the DNA. The sample table records 150,000 to 250,000 clones; about three fifths of these occur just once. Of the sample, 5.5% falls within the top ten clones.

The CDR3 numbers 13 residues from cysteine through phenylalanine. Only CDR3 DNA is held: 39 bases, read in frame from base 1. V is pared back by 0 bases and J by 5 bases, with 10 bases lying between the germline termini. Taken from the germline V gene (reference sequence), the CDR1 and CDR2 loops are GTSNPN and SVGIG. Here is what the overall study found, with its caveats: Tofacitinib significantly decreased scalp clonality and the number of expanded CD8+ clones among the top 100 scalp clones. Shared TCR sequences between patients were less evident than in mice, which may be partly attributable to HLA diversity in the patient population. Because the treated cohort was small and had just a single nonresponder, larger studies are needed to establish links between baseline CD8+ expansion and response. Many expanded lesional clones were found to persist in scalp and blood during tofacitinib treatment, and relapse after treatment cessation may be partly explained by this persistence. Scalp TCR repertoire analysis is complicated because resident alphabeta T cells in normal human skin are also sequenced, whereas mouse skin is dominated by gammadelta T cells. Compared with normal scalp, lesional scalp had higher clonality and more expanded CD8+ clones, particularly in alopecia totalis/universalis, a pattern that suggests antigenic drive.

As to this clone: What antigen it recognizes has not been identified. The record has no base qualities; no much larger clone is one base away.

In this chain, TRBV30 is recombined with TRBJ2-5; no D segment can be confidently identified. The specimen was CD4+ T cells sorted from blood, collected at week 24, from a patient treated with tofacitinib. The source is a human donor with alopecia areata. The CDR3 here reads CAWSVSVVETQYF. The nucleotide sequence is given as TGTGCCTGGAGTGTATCCGTTGTGGAGACCCAGTACTTC.